These 8 T cell receptor beta chains were sequenced from one sample in a study of PD-L1 blockade in urothelial cancer. As for time point: peripheral blood 6 weeks after treatment start. Data came from immunoSEQ multiplex PCR; TCRdb stores just in-frame clones and leaves some out. The sample includes 80,000 to 95,000 clones, less than 90% seen only once; the top ten take around 7.7%. The input for sequencing was PBMCs, taken around atezolizumab (anti-PD-L1) treatment. Receptors originate from a man aged 65 to 79 with urothelial cancer.

The V gene is TRBV7-7, the J gene TRBJ2-1; 12 bases match TRBD1. CDR3 length: 14 amino acids. With 5 bases clipped from V and 8 bases from J, the junction kept 4 bases outside the gene matches. The germline gives CDR1 SSHAT, CDR2 FNYEAQ (reference sequence). The CDR3 bases are TGTGCCAGCAGCCCCGGGACAGGGGGCCATGAGCAGTTCTTC. It encodes CASSPGTGGHEQFF.

This chain joins TRBV7-9 and TRBJ1-3; D gene ambiguous. This CDR3 region has 15 residues. V was cut by 5 bases and J by 0 bases, with 11 bases left in between. Germline V CDR1 and CDR2: SEHNR, FQNEAQ (reference sequence). The CDR3: CASSREGRSGNTIYF. The CDR3 nucleotides are TGTGCCAGCAGCCGAGAGGGCCGCTCTGGAAACACCATATATTTT.

A word on this clone: A junction boundary mismatches the germline segment, possibly from a read error. The chain recombines TRBV19 with TRBJ2-3, with a weak D call TRBD1 (6 bases). The CDR3 consists of 16 residues. Germline V gene data show CDR1 as LNHDA and CDR2 as SQIVND (reference sequence). Written as DNA, the CDR3 is TGTGCCACTAGTATCCAGGGGAGACCCCGCACAGATACGCAGTATTTT. This gives the protein CATSIQGRPRTDTQYF.

The V gene is TRBV9, the J gene TRBJ1-3; D is possibly TRBD1 (5 bases). Germline V gene data show CDR1 as SGDLS and CDR2 as YYNGEE. The CDR3 consists of 16 residues. Trimming cost V 0 bases and J 0 bases, with 10 bases left between them. The CDR3 bases are TGTGCCAGCAGCGTAGAGGCGGGGGACTCTGGAAACACCATATATTTT. As protein: CASSVEAGDSGNTIYF.

This chain connects TRBV6-5 to TRBJ2-4, with 7 bases fitting TRBD1. The CDR3 is 13 residues long. Trimming cost V 2 bases and J 9 bases; bases outside gene matches: 4. The germline V gene has CDR1 MNHEY and CDR2 SVGAGI. Here the CDR3 reads CASSYRDRAIQYF. CDR3 coding DNA: TGTGCCAGCAGTTACCGCGACAGGGCCATTCAGTACTTC.

The chain couples TRBV7-9 to TRBJ1-6; the match to TRBD1 covers 9 bases. The germline V gene encodes CDR1 SEHNR and CDR2 FQNEAQ (reference sequence). The CDR3 length is 15 residues. V shed 5 bases, J shed 6 bases, and the junction held 5 bases outside the gene matches. This CDR3 reads CASSHGQGRNSPLHF. In nucleotides, the CDR3 is TGTGCCAGCAGCCATGGACAGGGGCGTAATTCACCCCTCCACTTT.

This chain links TRBV5-6 with TRBJ2-7, with 7 bases lining up with TRBD2. The CDR3 runs 15 residues. V shed 2 bases, J shed 3 bases, and the junction held 8 bases outside the gene matches. Germline V lookup: CDR1 SGHDT, CDR2 YYEEEE. CDR3 residues: CASSFIRDYYYEQYF. Here the CDR3 DNA reads TGTGCCAGCAGCTTTATCCGGGACTACTACTACGAGCAGTACTTC. Full variable domain (rest looked up from reference TRBV5-6 and TRBJ2-7): DAGVTQSPTHLIKTRGQQVTLRCSPKSGHDTVSWYQQALGQGPQFIFQYYEEEERQRGNFPDRFSGHQFPNYSSELNVNALLLGDSALYLCASSFIRDYYYEQYFGPGTRLTVT.

The CDR3 DNA follows: TGTGCCAGTAGTTCCCGACAGGGAAGAGCTTTCTTT. This translates into CASSSRQGRAFF. V and J are TRBV19 and TRBJ1-1, with 7 bases matching TRBD1. The V segment lost 5 bases and the J segment 10 bases; nucleotides outside the gene matches: 7. CDR3 length equals 12 residues. Germline lookup yields CDR1 LNHDA and CDR2 SQIVND (reference sequence).